Below, 28 T cell receptor beta chains from the same sample are listed, as sequenced in a study of T cell responses to AZD1222 COVID-19 vaccine. TCRdb keeps only in-frame clones here, not all; method: immunoSEQ multiplex PCR. Of approximately 120,000 clones listed, about 94% were seen once; the top ten hold about 0.91%. Sequencing used peripheral blood, obtained on day 0 of AZD1222 vaccination. Receptors originate from an adult in good health.

The rearrangement joins TRBV20-1 to TRBJ1-1; D not resolved. Trimming cost V 4 bases and J 1 base, with 4 bases left between them. Germline loops: CDR1 DFQATT, CDR2 SNEGSKA (reference sequence). This CDR3 comprises 11 residues. The CDR3 here is CSAIRNTEAFF. CDR3 in DNA: TGCAGTGCTATACGGAACACTGAAGCTTTCTTT.

The rearrangement links TRBV4-2 to TRBJ1-2; D is uncertain. The CDR3 is 12 residues long. The germline CDR1 and CDR2 sequences are LGHNA and YNFKEQ. Trimming took off 4 bases at V and 8 bases at J, with 11 bases between the two ends. The CDR3 sequence: CASSLGEGGYTF. The CDR3 bases are TGTGCCAGCAGCCTCGGGGAAGGCGGCTACACCTTC.

The chain couples TRBV7-2 to TRBJ2-7; D unclear. This CDR3 has 13 amino acids. With 1 base removed from V and 3 bases from J, the gap between germline ends came to 7 bases. Germline assignment: CDR1 SGHTA and CDR2 FQGNSA. In DNA, the CDR3 is TGTGCCAGCAGCTTAGGACCGAACTACGAGCAGTACTTC. This translates into CASSLGPNYEQYF.

The chain links TRBV7-9 to TRBJ2-7, with D unresolved. Between the trimmed V and J ends, which lost 6 bases and 2 bases, there was a span of 5 bases. There are 11 residues in the CDR3. Germline V gene data show CDR1 as SEHNR and CDR2 as FQNEAQ (reference sequence). CDR3 residues: CASSSPYEQYF. Here the CDR3 DNA reads TGTGCCAGCAGTTCCCCCTACGAGCAGTACTTC.

This chain uses TRBV3-1 (or the pseudogene TRBV3-2) with TRBJ2-6; D gene unclear. The CDR3 has 14 residues. Per the germline V gene, CDR1 is LGHDT and CDR2 is YNNKEL (reference sequence). The germline V and J ends were trimmed by 1 base and 2 bases, with 3 bases remaining between them. CDR3 nucleotides: TGTGCCAGCAGCCAAGCCCCTGGGGCCAACGTCCTGACTTTC. Translating gives CASSQAPGANVLTF.

J is TRBJ1-1 and V is TRBV5-1; D is ambiguous. Germline V lookup: CDR1 SGHRS, CDR2 YFSETQ. Trimming took off 2 bases at V and 2 bases at J, with 10 bases between the two ends. The CDR3 is 14 amino acids. CDR3 loop: CASSFDGANTEAFF. The CDR3 nucleotides are TGCGCCAGCAGCTTCGACGGAGCAAACACTGAAGCTTTCTTT. Filled out from reference TRBV5-1 and TRBJ1-1, the complete variable domain reads KAGVTQTPRYLIKTRGQQVTLSCSPISGHRSVSWYQQTPGQGLQFLFEYFSETQRNKGNFPGRFSGRQFSNSRSEMNVSTLELGDSALYLCASSFDGANTEAFFGQGTRLTVV.

This clone was observed once. The V gene is TRBV6-1, the J gene TRBJ1-6; no firm D call. CDR3 length: 14 residues. CDR1 is MNHNS, CDR2 SASEGT, per germline. Trimming shortened V by 1 base and J by 5 bases, and 6 bases separated the two germline ends. CDR3 sequence: CASSEGRNNSPLHF. The CDR3 DNA sequence: TGTGCCAGCAGTGAAGGACGGAATAATTCACCCCTCCACTTT.

The rearrangement joins TRBV2 to TRBJ1-1; D unresolved. Germline V gene sequence: CDR1 SNHLY, CDR2 FYNNEI. This CDR3 spans 13 amino acids. V was clipped by 5 bases and J by 1 base, with 8 bases between them. The chain's CDR3 is CASSWVQNTEAFF. DNA for the CDR3: TGTGCCAGCAGTTGGGTTCAGAACACTGAAGCTTTCTTT.

The chain links TRBV5-6 to TRBJ2-5; TRBD1 is a possible D gene (6 bases). From germline, CDR1 is SGHDT and CDR2 YYEEEE. Trimming removed 2 bases at V and 1 base at J, with 9 bases between. CDR3 length: 14 amino acids. CDR3 nucleotides: TGTGCCAGCAGCTTTGGGACACCCCAAGAGACCCAGTACTTC. It codes for CASSFGTPQETQYF.

This rearrangement joins TRBV19 to TRBJ1-4, with 7 bases aligning to TRBD1. From germline, CDR1 is LNHDA and CDR2 SQIVND (reference sequence). Germline trimming cut 5 bases from V and 4 bases from J; bases unmatched to any gene: 7. CDR3 length: 15 residues. CDR3 protein: CASSERQGINEKLFF. CDR3 in DNA: TGTGCCAGTAGTGAAAGACAGGGCATTAATGAAAAACTGTTTTTT.

The rearrangement uses TRBV19 and TRBJ1-5; D is ambiguous. CDR3 length: 15 amino acids. CDR1 is LNHDA and CDR2 is SQIVND in the germline V gene (reference sequence). The ends were cut back, 0 bases at V and 6 bases at J, with 12 bases in the middle. DNA of the CDR3: TGTGCCAGTAGTATAGAGGAGGGCTTGCGTCAGCCCCAGCATTTT. Protein product: CASSIEEGLRQPQHF.

The chain carries TRBV13 and TRBJ2-7; D ambiguous. The V and J ends lost 5 bases and 3 bases respectively, with 14 bases between them. Per the germline V gene, CDR1 is PRHDT and CDR2 is FYEKMQ (reference sequence). This CDR3 has 14 amino acids. CDR3 amino acids: CASSPGPRVYEQYF. DNA for the CDR3: TGTGCCAGCAGCCCGGGCCCAAGAGTCTACGAGCAGTACTTC.

This chain connects TRBV28 to TRBJ2-7; 11 bases are a match to TRBD2. Germline V gives CDR1 MDHEN, CDR2 SYDVKM. The CDR3 loop spans 15 amino acids. V lost 7 bases and J lost 6; bases outside the gene matches: 11. CDR3 loop: CASTPSITSGGEQYF. The CDR3 DNA sequence: TGTGCCAGCACCCCCTCCATCACTAGCGGGGGCGAGCAGTACTTC.

The chain has TRBV7-3 and TRBJ2-1, with D unresolved. Per germline, CDR1 SGHTA and CDR2 FQGTGA. Trimming removed 1 base at V and 0 bases at J, with 7 bases between. The length of the CDR3 is 15 residues. This CDR3 reads CASSLRVVSYNEQFF. The CDR3 DNA sequence: TGTGCCAGCAGCTTAAGGGTCGTCTCCTACAATGAGCAGTTCTTC. Filled out from reference TRBV7-3 and TRBJ2-1, the complete variable domain reads GAGVSQTPSNKVTEKGKYVELRCDPISGHTALYWYRQSLGQGPEFLIYFQGTGAADDSGLPNDRFFAVRPEGSVSTLKIQRTERGDSAVYLCASSLRVVSYNEQFFGPGTRLTVL.

V gene TRBV3-1 (or the pseudogene TRBV3-2) combines with J gene TRBJ1-2; the match to TRBD1 covers 9 bases. This CDR3 has 15 amino acids. The V gene end was trimmed by 3 bases and the J gene end by 8 bases; junction bases not matched to a gene: 10. Germline loops: CDR1 LGHDT, CDR2 YNNKEL (reference sequence). The chain's CDR3 is CASSQRGQGLGGYTF. The CDR3 DNA reads TGTGCCAGCAGCCAGCGCGGACAGGGGTTGGGCGGCTACACCTTC.

The chain couples TRBV2 to TRBJ1-5, with 8 positions matching TRBD1. V was clipped by 4 bases and J by 6 bases; unmatched bases: 5. Germline V lookup: CDR1 SNHLY, CDR2 FYNNEI. The CDR3 spans 14 residues. The DNA of the CDR3 is TGTGCCAGCAGTGCGCAGGGGGCGAGTCAGCCCCAGCATTTT. It encodes CASSAQGASQPQHF.

The chain recombines TRBV4-1 with TRBJ2-7, with D possibly TRBD2 on 5 matching bases. In germline, CDR1 is MGHRA, CDR2 YSYEKL. Trimming left V 4 bases short and J 2 bases short, with 12 bases between. The CDR3 loop spans 14 amino acids. The CDR3 loop reads CASSPNPGAYEQYF. In DNA, the CDR3 is TGCGCCAGCAGCCCGAACCCCGGGGCCTACGAGCAGTACTTC.

This clone showed up just once. The genes are TRBV19 and TRBJ2-7, with 7 positions matching TRBD1. Germline CDR1 is LNHDA and CDR2 is SQIVND (reference sequence). V shed 3 bases, J shed 3 bases, and the junction held 5 bases outside the gene matches. CDR3 size: 14 residues. The CDR3 sequence is CASSMGRGIYEQYF. The CDR3 region has the DNA TGTGCCAGTAGTATGGGCAGGGGGATCTACGAGCAGTACTTC.

CDR3 amino acids: CASSPGRGLREKLFF. The CDR3 region has the DNA TGTGCCAGCAGTCCAGGCAGGGGCCTAAGGGAAAAACTGTTTTTT. The chain is built from TRBV7-9 and TRBJ1-4, with TRBD1 as a possible D gene (6 bases). CDR3 length: 15 residues. The germline V and J ends were trimmed by 6 bases and 8 bases, with 19 bases remaining between them. Germline lookup yields CDR1 SEHNR and CDR2 FQNEAQ (reference sequence).

The gene calls are TRBV11-3 and TRBJ2-3; no clear D. Germline lookup yields CDR1 SGHNT and CDR2 YENEEA. With 5 bases removed from V and 0 bases from J, the gap between germline ends came to 18 bases. The CDR3 is 17 residues long. CDR3 sequence: CASSLGRPYRSTDTQYF. CDR3 nucleotide sequence: TGTGCCAGCAGCCTAGGGCGGCCATATCGTAGCACAGATACGCAGTATTTT.

The chain combines TRBV29-1 with TRBJ2-1; 7 positions agree with TRBD1. The V and J ends lost 3 bases and 2 bases, in that order; junction bases with no gene match: 4. CDR3 size: 14 residues. Per the germline V gene, CDR1 is SQVTM and CDR2 is ANQGSEA. For the CDR3, the DNA is TGCAGCGTTGACCCGACAGGGCCCTACAATGAGCAGTTCTTC. Translation: CSVDPTGPYNEQFF.

V and J are TRBV5-6 and TRBJ2-5; 7 bases are a match to TRBD1. The CDR3 is 15 amino acids. Germline values: CDR1 SGHDT, CDR2 YYEEEE. V was clipped by 1 base and J by 5 bases; unmatched bases: 8. The CDR3 loop reads CASSLTGDLWETQYF. DNA for the CDR3: TGTGCCAGCAGCTTGACAGGGGATCTATGGGAGACCCAGTACTTC.

Concerning this clone itself: Other nucleotide sequences from this sample produce the same CDR3. The chain uses TRBV5-1 and TRBJ1-2; 7 bases fit TRBD1. The V gene end was trimmed by 4 bases and the J gene end by 4 bases; junction bases not matched to a gene: 4. Germline V CDR1 and CDR2: SGHRS, YFSETQ. The CDR3 contains 13 residues. The CDR3 spells CASSLGQTYGYTF. As DNA, the CDR3 is TGCGCCAGCAGCCTGGGACAGACCTATGGCTACACCTTC.

This rearrangement joins TRBV6-1 to TRBJ1-6; D is uncertain. Germline lookup yields CDR1 MNHNS and CDR2 SASEGT. V was pared by 1 base and J by 0 bases, with 7 bases between. The CDR3 loop spans 16 amino acids. CDR3 protein: CASSEVPSSYNSPLHF. The CDR3 nucleotides read TGTGCCAGCAGTGAAGTACCGAGCTCCTATAATTCACCCCTCCACTTT.

The chain joins TRBV3-1 (or the pseudogene TRBV3-2) to TRBJ2-3; D call uncertain. The CDR3 length is 12 residues. V lost 2 bases to trimming and J lost 6 bases, with 6 bases between them. CDR1 is LGHDT, CDR2 YNNKEL, per germline (reference sequence). CDR3 sequence (DNA): TGTGCCAGCAGCCAATTGCGGGATACGCAGTATTTT. As protein: CASSQLRDTQYF.

This rearrangement joins TRBV6-5 to TRBJ1-2; tentative D call: TRBD1 (5 bases). Germline V gene sequence: CDR1 MNHEY, CDR2 SVGAGI. The length of the CDR3 is 14 residues. V lost 4 bases to trimming and J lost 6 bases, with 15 bases between them. For the CDR3, the DNA is TGTGCCAGCAGTTCCCAGGGAGGAGGGAATGGCTACACCTTC. Residues: CASSSQGGGNGYTF.

CDR3 nucleotide sequence: TGTGCCAGCAGCTTCGGGGGAGGAGGCGGAAACACCATATATTTT. This encodes CASSFGGGGGNTIYF. V is TRBV13 and J is TRBJ1-3; TRBD1 is a possible D gene (5 bases). V lost 3 bases and J lost 4, with 13 bases in between. This CDR3 contains 15 residues. Germline CDR1 and CDR2: PRHDT and FYEKMQ (reference sequence).

Only one count was recorded for this clone. The chain employs TRBV27 and TRBJ2-3, with a weak D call TRBD1 (5 bases). In germline, CDR1 is MNHEY, CDR2 SMNVEV (reference sequence). With 5 bases removed from V and 5 bases from J, the gap between germline ends came to 14 bases. The CDR3 totals 14 residues. CDR3 sequence: CASSRGSVIDTQYF. CDR3 nucleotides: TGTGCCAGCAGTAGGGGTTCGGTAATAGATACGCAGTATTTT.